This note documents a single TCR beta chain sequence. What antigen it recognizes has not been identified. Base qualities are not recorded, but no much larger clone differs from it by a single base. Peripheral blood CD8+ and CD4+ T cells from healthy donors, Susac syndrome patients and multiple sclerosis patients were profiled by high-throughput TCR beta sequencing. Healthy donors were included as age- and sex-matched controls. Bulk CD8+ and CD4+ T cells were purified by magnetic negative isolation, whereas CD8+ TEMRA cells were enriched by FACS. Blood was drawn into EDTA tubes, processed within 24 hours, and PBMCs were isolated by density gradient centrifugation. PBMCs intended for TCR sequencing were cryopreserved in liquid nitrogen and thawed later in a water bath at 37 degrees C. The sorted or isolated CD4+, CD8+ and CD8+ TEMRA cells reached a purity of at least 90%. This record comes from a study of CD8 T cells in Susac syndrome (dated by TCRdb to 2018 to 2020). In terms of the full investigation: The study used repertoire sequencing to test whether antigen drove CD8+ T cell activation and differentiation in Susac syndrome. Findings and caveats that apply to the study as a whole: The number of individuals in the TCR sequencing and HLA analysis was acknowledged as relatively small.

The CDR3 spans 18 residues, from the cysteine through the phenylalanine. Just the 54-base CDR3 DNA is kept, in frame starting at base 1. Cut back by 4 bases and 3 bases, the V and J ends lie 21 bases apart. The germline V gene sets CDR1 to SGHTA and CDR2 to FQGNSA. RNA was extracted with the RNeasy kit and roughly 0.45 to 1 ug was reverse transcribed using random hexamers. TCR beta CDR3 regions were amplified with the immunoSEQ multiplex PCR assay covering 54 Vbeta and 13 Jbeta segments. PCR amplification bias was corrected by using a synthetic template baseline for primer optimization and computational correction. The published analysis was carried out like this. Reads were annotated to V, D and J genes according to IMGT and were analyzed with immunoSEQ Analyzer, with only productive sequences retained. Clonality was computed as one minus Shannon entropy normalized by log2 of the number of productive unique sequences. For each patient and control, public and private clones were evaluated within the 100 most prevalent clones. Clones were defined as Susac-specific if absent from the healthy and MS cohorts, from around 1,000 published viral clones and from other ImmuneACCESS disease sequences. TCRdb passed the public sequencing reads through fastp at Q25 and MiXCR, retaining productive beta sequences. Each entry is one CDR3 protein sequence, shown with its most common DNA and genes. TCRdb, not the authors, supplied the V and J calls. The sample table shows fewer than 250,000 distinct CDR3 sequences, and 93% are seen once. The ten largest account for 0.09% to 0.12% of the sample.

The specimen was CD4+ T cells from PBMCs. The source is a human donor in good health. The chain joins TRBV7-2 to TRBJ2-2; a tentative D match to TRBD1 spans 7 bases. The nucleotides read TGTGCCAGCAGCTCCCAGGCGGGGCAGGGGGGCTACACCGGGGAGCTGTTTTTT. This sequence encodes CASSSQAGQGGYTGELFF.